A selection of T cell receptor beta chains follows, all from one sample in a study of T cell repertoires in cytomegalovirus infection. TCRdb re-called the reads with MiXCR, one entry per CDR3 protein. The data hold under 850,000 distinct CDR3 sequences, with approximately 34% observed a single time. What was sequenced was PBMCs. The receptors shown here come from a human donor in good health (CMV status not recorded). Some clones in this sample may be carry-over from other donors' samples. The CDR3 runs from the conserved cysteine through the conserved F or W. D genes are given only for firm matches. Where a row states a size, it is once, few, many or the class of an expanded clone; other rows omit it.

v_gene: TRBV7-8; abundance: few; j_gene: TRBJ2-1; d_gene: TRBD2; CDR3aa: CASSLRLAGGLGSYNEQFF; CDR3nt: TGTGCCAGCAGCTTACGGCTAGCGGGAGGCCTAGGATCCTACAATGAGCAGTTCTTC
v_gene: TRBV29-1; abundance: .; j_gene: TRBJ2-7; d_gene: .; CDR3aa: CSVADKYEQYF; CDR3nt: TGCAGCGTTGCCGATAAATACGAGCAGTACTTC
v_gene: TRBV19; abundance: .; j_gene: TRBJ1-6; d_gene: .; CDR3aa: CASSIYNSPLHF; CDR3nt: TGTGCCAGTAGTATTTATAATTCACCCCTCCACTTT
v_gene: TRBV12-3/TRBV12-4; abundance: .; j_gene: TRBJ1-1; d_gene: .; CDR3aa: CASSHGQRETEAFF; CDR3nt: TGTGCCAGCAGCCATGGACAGCGAGAGACTGAAGCTTTCTTT
v_gene: TRBV2; abundance: few; j_gene: TRBJ1-1; d_gene: TRBD1; CDR3aa: CASSKRTGGETEAFF; CDR3nt: TGTGCCAGCAGCAAGCGGACAGGAGGTGAGACTGAAGCTTTCTTT
v_gene: TRBV6-6; abundance: .; j_gene: TRBJ1-5; d_gene: TRBD1; CDR3aa: CASRTPGQSNQPQHF; CDR3nt: TGTGCCAGCAGAACTCCGGGACAGAGCAATCAGCCCCAGCATTTT
v_gene: TRBV7-9; abundance: few; j_gene: TRBJ2-5; d_gene: TRBD1; CDR3aa: CASSYRDREETQYF; CDR3nt: TGTGCCAGCAGCTACCGGGACAGGGAGGAGACCCAGTACTTC
v_gene: TRBV6-5; abundance: .; j_gene: TRBJ2-5; d_gene: .; CDR3aa: CASTPAYQETQYF; CDR3nt: TGTGCCAGCACTCCGGCCTACCAAGAGACCCAGTACTTC
v_gene: TRBV28; abundance: many; j_gene: TRBJ1-5; d_gene: .; CDR3aa: CASSSGPTTNQPQHF; CDR3nt: TGTGCCAGCAGTTCCGGGCCCACTACCAATCAGCCCCAGCATTTT
v_gene: TRBV5-5; abundance: .; j_gene: TRBJ1-1; d_gene: .; CDR3aa: CASQRGGEAFF; CDR3nt: TGTGCCAGCCAGCGGGGCGGGGAAGCTTTCTTT
v_gene: TRBV6-2/TRBV6-3; abundance: .; j_gene: TRBJ2-7; d_gene: .; CDR3aa: CASMNGGTVNYEQSF; CDR3nt: TGTGCCAGCATGAACGGGGGGACAGTTAACTACGAGCAGTCCTTC
v_gene: TRBV18; abundance: .; j_gene: TRBJ1-1; d_gene: .; CDR3aa: CASSPLGTPGGWDTEAFF; CDR3nt: TGTGCCAGCTCACCGCTAGGGACCCCGGGCGGATGGGACACTGAAGCTTTCTTT
v_gene: TRBV24-1; abundance: .; j_gene: TRBJ2-1; d_gene: TRBD2; CDR3aa: CATSDRSGRPANEQFF; CDR3nt: TGTGCCACCAGTGATCGTAGCGGGAGGCCCGCCAATGAGCAGTTCTTC
v_gene: TRBV6-6; abundance: once; j_gene: TRBJ2-2; d_gene: .; CDR3aa: CASSDVSNPNTGELFF; CDR3nt: TGTGCCAGCAGTGATGTGAGCAACCCCAACACCGGGGAGCTGTTTTTT
v_gene: TRBV7-2; abundance: few; j_gene: TRBJ1-5; d_gene: .; CDR3aa: CASSLDRISPQHF; CDR3nt: TGTGCCAGCAGCTTAGACCGGATTTCCCCCCAGCATTTT
v_gene: TRBV18; abundance: .; j_gene: TRBJ1-1; d_gene: .; CDR3aa: CASSPRDIREAFF; CDR3nt: TGTGCCAGCTCACCTCGGGATATCCGTGAAGCTTTCTTT
v_gene: TRBV29-1; abundance: .; j_gene: TRBJ2-5; d_gene: .; CDR3aa: CSVDLRETQYF; CDR3nt: TGCAGCGTTGATCTAAGGGAGACCCAGTACTTC
v_gene: TRBV5-5; abundance: .; j_gene: TRBJ2-3; d_gene: TRBD2; CDR3aa: CASSWRTRGGATDTQYF; CDR3nt: TGTGCCAGCAGCTGGAGGACTCGCGGGGGGGCGACAGATACGCAGTATTTT
v_gene: TRBV9; abundance: .; j_gene: TRBJ1-2; d_gene: .; CDR3aa: CASSVVGGKVSYGYTF; CDR3nt: TGTGCCAGCAGCGTAGTAGGCGGGAAGGTGTCCTATGGCTACACCTTC
v_gene: TRBV4-2; abundance: .; j_gene: TRBJ2-1; d_gene: TRBD1; CDR3aa: CASSQDRRTGGYNEQFF; CDR3nt: TGTGCCAGCAGCCAAGATCGTAGGACAGGGGGCTACAATGAGCAGTTCTTC
v_gene: TRBV10-3; abundance: .; j_gene: TRBJ1-1; d_gene: .; CDR3aa: CAHGRGPDTEALF; CDR3nt: TGTGCCCACGGACGGGGGCCGGACACGGAAGCTTTATTT
v_gene: TRBV7-2; abundance: .; j_gene: TRBJ1-3; d_gene: .; CDR3aa: CASSLFLQGETLNTIYF; CDR3nt: TGTGCCAGCAGCTTATTTTTACAGGGAGAAACCCTGAACACCATATATTTT
v_gene: TRBV7-2; abundance: once; j_gene: TRBJ2-5; d_gene: .; CDR3aa: CASSGWGWAETQYF; CDR3nt: TGTGCCAGCAGCGGTTGGGGGTGGGCAGAGACCCAGTACTTC
v_gene: TRBV4-1; abundance: few; j_gene: TRBJ2-1; d_gene: TRBD2; CDR3aa: CASSQLRGGRNEQFF; CDR3nt: TGCGCCAGCAGCCAATTACGGGGGGGCCGCAATGAGCAGTTCTTC
v_gene: TRBV28; abundance: many; j_gene: TRBJ2-5; d_gene: TRBD2; CDR3aa: CASSLSGGAQETQYF; CDR3nt: TGTGCCAGCAGTTTAAGCGGGGGGGCTCAAGAGACCCAGTACTTC
v_gene: TRBV10-3; abundance: .; j_gene: TRBJ2-2; d_gene: .; CDR3aa: CAIGGTALGTGELFF; CDR3nt: TGTGCCATCGGTGGTACGGCACTGGGCACCGGGGAGCTGTTTTTT
v_gene: TRBV7-6; abundance: few; j_gene: TRBJ2-1; d_gene: .; CDR3aa: CASSFGTYNEQFF; CDR3nt: TGTGCTAGCAGCTTCGGGACTTACAATGAGCAGTTCTTC
v_gene: TRBV4-1; abundance: .; j_gene: TRBJ2-1; d_gene: TRBD1; CDR3aa: CASSQDRGRLNEQFF; CDR3nt: TGCGCCAGCAGCCAAGACAGGGGGCGTCTCAATGAGCAGTTCTTC
v_gene: TRBV7-2; abundance: many; j_gene: TRBJ1-1; d_gene: .; CDR3aa: CASSLVGMVEAFF; CDR3nt: TGTGCCAGCAGCTTAGTTGGGATGGTGGAAGCTTTCTTT
v_gene: TRBV28; abundance: few; j_gene: TRBJ1-5; d_gene: .; CDR3aa: CASSGRWGEDHQPQHF; CDR3nt: TGTGCCAGCAGCGGAAGGTGGGGGGAAGACCATCAGCCCCAGCATTTT
v_gene: TRBV28; abundance: .; j_gene: TRBJ1-5; d_gene: TRBD1; CDR3aa: CASKTGGGQPQHF; CDR3nt: TGTGCCAGCAAGACAGGGGGCGGTCAGCCCCAGCATTTT
v_gene: TRBV5-1; abundance: .; j_gene: TRBJ2-7; d_gene: TRBD2; CDR3aa: CASSSGLAGGGEQYF; CDR3nt: TGCGCCAGCAGCTCGGGACTAGCGGGGGGGGGCGAGCAGTACTTC
v_gene: TRBV20-1; abundance: .; j_gene: TRBJ2-1; d_gene: .; CDR3aa: CSARDIGGWLDEQFF; CDR3nt: TGCAGTGCTAGAGATATCGGGGGCTGGTTGGATGAGCAGTTCTTC
v_gene: TRBV2; abundance: .; j_gene: TRBJ2-1; d_gene: TRBD2; CDR3aa: CASSGPGLAGTNEQFF; CDR3nt: TGTGCCAGCAGCGGACCGGGACTAGCGGGAACAAATGAGCAGTTCTTC